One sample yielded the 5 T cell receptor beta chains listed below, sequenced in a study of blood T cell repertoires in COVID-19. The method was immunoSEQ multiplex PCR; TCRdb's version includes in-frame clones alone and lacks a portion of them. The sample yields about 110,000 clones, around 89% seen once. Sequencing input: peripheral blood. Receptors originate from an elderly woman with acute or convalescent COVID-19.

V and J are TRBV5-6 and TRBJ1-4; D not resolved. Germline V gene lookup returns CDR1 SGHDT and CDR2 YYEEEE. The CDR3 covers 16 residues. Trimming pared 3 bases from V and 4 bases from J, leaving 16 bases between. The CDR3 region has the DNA TGTGCCAGCAGCTCAACGGTTCTTACAGATAATGAAAAACTGTTTTTT. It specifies CASSSTVLTDNEKLFF. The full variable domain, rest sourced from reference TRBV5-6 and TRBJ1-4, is DAGVTQSPTHLIKTRGQQVTLRCSPKSGHDTVSWYQQALGQGPQFIFQYYEEEERQRGNFPDRFSGHQFPNYSSELNVNALLLGDSALYLCASSSTVLTDNEKLFFGSGTQLSVL.

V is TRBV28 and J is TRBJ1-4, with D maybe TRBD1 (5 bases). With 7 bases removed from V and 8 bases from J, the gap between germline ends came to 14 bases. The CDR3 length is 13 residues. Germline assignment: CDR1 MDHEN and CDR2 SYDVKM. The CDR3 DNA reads TGTGCCAGCACCCCGGGCGGGGACGAAAAACTGTTTTTT. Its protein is CASTPGGDEKLFF.

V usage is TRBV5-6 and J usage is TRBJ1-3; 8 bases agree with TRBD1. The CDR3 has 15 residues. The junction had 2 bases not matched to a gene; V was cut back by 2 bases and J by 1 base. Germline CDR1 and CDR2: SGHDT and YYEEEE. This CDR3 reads CASSLQGVSGNTIYF. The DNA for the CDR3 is TGTGCCAGCAGCTTACAGGGGGTGTCTGGAAACACCATATATTTT.

Here the CDR3 reads CASTPVGTANTEAFF. CDR3 in DNA: TGTGCCAGTACCCCCGTGGGGACAGCGAACACTGAAGCTTTCTTT. This chain connects TRBV19 to TRBJ1-1, with TRBD1 identical over 7 bases. The ends lost 7 bases at V and 1 base at J; junction bases unmatched: 9. Germline CDR1 is LNHDA and CDR2 is SQIVND (reference sequence). The CDR3 runs to 15 residues.

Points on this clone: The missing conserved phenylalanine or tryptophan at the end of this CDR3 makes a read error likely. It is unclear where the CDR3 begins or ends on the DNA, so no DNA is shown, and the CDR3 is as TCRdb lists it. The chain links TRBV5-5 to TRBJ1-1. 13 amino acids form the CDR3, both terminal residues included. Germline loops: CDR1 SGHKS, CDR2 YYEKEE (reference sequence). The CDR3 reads CASSLGSGTTEFY.